Each of the 31 T cell receptor beta chains below was sequenced from the same sample in a study of T cells after yellow fever vaccination (dated by TCRdb to about 2019). Explained via the paper, the treatment or condition label denotes: live attenuated yellow fever vaccine strain. The library was built by means of 5' RACE. The listed sequencing device is Illumina NovaSeq 6000. TCRdb passed the public sequencing reads through fastp at Q25 and MiXCR, retaining productive beta sequences. Rows matching on CDR3 protein sequence are summarized as one entry with the most common DNA and genes. Present in this sample are approximately 240,000 distinct CDR3 sequences, more than 3.5% of which were seen just once. About 20% of the sample is in the top ten clones. Sequencing was performed on PBMCs, taken 15 days after the yellow fever booster vaccination. Receptor source: a man younger than 35 who received the YFV17D yellow fever vaccine.

In this sample, this clonotype turned up many times. J is TRBJ2-5 and V is TRBV12-3 or TRBV12-4, with 7 positions matching TRBD1. This CDR3 has 13 residues. The junction had 2 bases not matched to a gene; V was cut back by 6 bases and J by 1 base. The CDR3 DNA reads TGTGCCAGCAGCGACAGGGCCCAAGAGACCCAGTACTTC. Amino acid sequence: CASSDRAQETQYF.

This clonotype was recorded many times. The rearrangement uses TRBV12-3 or TRBV12-4 and TRBJ2-3; TRBD1 matches 7 bases. This CDR3 has 15 residues. V lost 5 bases and J lost 9; bases outside the gene matches: 14. This chain's CDR3 is CASSEPGTVGDTQYF. In nucleotides, the CDR3 is TGTGCCAGCAGTGAACCCGGGACAGTTGGAGACACGCAGTATTTT.

This clonotype appeared many times. V usage is TRBV4-2 and J usage is TRBJ1-1; maybe TRBD1 (6 bases). The germline V and J ends were trimmed by 0 bases and 1 base, with 9 bases remaining between them. CDR1 and CDR2 from the germline V gene are LGHNA and YNFKEQ. This CDR3 is 15 amino acids long. The CDR3 region is CASSQEGQQNTEAFF. The CDR3 region has the DNA TGTGCCAGCAGCCAAGAAGGACAGCAGAACACTGAAGCTTTCTTT.

The J gene is TRBJ1-2, the V gene TRBV6-5; D ambiguous. V was clipped by 0 bases and J by 4 bases, with 9 bases between them. Germline values: CDR1 MNHEY, CDR2 SVGAGI. This CDR3 has 14 amino acids. CDR3 residues: CASSYSAGLYGYTF. CDR3 sequence (DNA): TGTGCCAGCAGTTACTCGGCAGGCCTCTATGGCTACACCTTC.

Many counts were recorded for this clonotype. This chain joins TRBV7-9 and TRBJ2-5; TRBD1 aligns across 7 bases. The CDR3 length is 19 residues. V lost 4 bases and J lost 2; bases outside the gene matches: 19. Per germline, CDR1 SEHNR and CDR2 FQNEAQ (reference sequence). CDR3 coding DNA: TGTGCCAGCAGCTCCCATCCCTCCATTCGACAGGGAAATCAAGAGACCCAGTACTTC. This translates into CASSSHPSIRQGNQETQYF.

This clonotype came up many times. The CDR3, as DNA: TGTGCCAGCAGCTTAGCGGCAAAAGAGACCCAGTACTTC. Translated: CASSLAAKETQYF. The rearrangement joins TRBV5-4 to TRBJ2-5, with D possibly being TRBD2 (5 bases). This CDR3 comprises 13 residues. Germline V gene lookup returns CDR1 SGHNT and CDR2 YYREEE (reference sequence). The V gene lost 2 bases and the J gene lost 3 bases, with 8 bases spanning the gap.

This clonotype occurred many times. CDR3 DNA sequence: TGTGCCAGCAGTTTTTCGACAGGGACCTCTGGAAACACCATATATTTT. Translating it yields CASSFSTGTSGNTIYF. This chain joins TRBV6-6 and TRBJ1-3, with 7 bases that match TRBD1. Germline V gene data show CDR1 as MNHNY and CDR2 as SVGAGI (reference sequence). With 4 bases clipped from V and 0 bases from J, the junction kept 6 bases outside the gene matches. The CDR3 totals 16 residues.

This clonotype was seen many times. The chain couples TRBV12-3 or TRBV12-4 to TRBJ1-5; 7 bases agree with TRBD1. The CDR3 length is 18 residues. V lost 3 bases and J lost 0; bases outside the gene matches: 11. The CDR3: CASSFSIDRVYSNQPQHF. CDR3 DNA: TGTGCCAGCAGTTTTTCCATTGACAGGGTTTATAGCAATCAGCCCCAGCATTTT.

The table lists this clonotype with many counts. The genes are TRBV5-1 and TRBJ1-1, with D possibly matching TRBD1 (6 bases). This CDR3 spans 14 amino acids. V was pared by 0 bases and J by 6 bases, with 12 bases between. Germline CDR1 reads SGHRS; CDR2 reads YFSETQ. CDR3 nucleotide sequence: TGCGCCAGCAGCTTGGTGGCAGGGGAGGCTGAAGCTTTCTTT. Protein: CASSLVAGEAEAFF.

This clonotype was seen many times. This chain links TRBV7-2 with TRBJ2-3; TRBD1 agrees at 11 bases. The V segment lost 7 bases and the J segment 5 bases; nucleotides outside the gene matches: 11. Germline loops: CDR1 SGHTA, CDR2 FQGNSA. The CDR3 totals 16 residues. In DNA, the CDR3 is TGTGCCAGCATCCCATACCGGGGACAGGGGGGAGATACGCAGTATTTT. This sequence encodes CASIPYRGQGGDTQYF. Variable domain in full (rest from reference TRBV7-2 and TRBJ2-3): GAGVSQSPSNKVTEKGKDVELRCDPISGHTALYWYRQSLGQGLEFLIYFQGNSAPDKSGLPSDRFSAERTGGSVSTLTIQRTQQEDSAVYLCASIPYRGQGGDTQYFGPGTRLTVL.

This clonotype has at least ten counts. The chain combines TRBV20-1 with TRBJ1-1; the match to TRBD1 covers 11 bases. There are 16 residues in the CDR3. Germline trimming cut 4 bases from V and 5 bases from J; bases unmatched to any gene: 12. CDR1 and CDR2 from the germline V gene are DFQATT and SNEGSKA (reference sequence). In DNA, the CDR3 is TGCAGTGCTAACTCCCCCGGGACAGGGGGGAAGACTGAAGCTTTCTTT. Its translation: CSANSPGTGGKTEAFF.

This clonotype was detected many times. The chain has TRBV7-9 and TRBJ2-7; 8 bases align to TRBD2. Unmatched junction bases numbered 2, after V lost 3 bases and J lost 1 base. The CDR3 runs 14 residues. From germline, CDR1 is SEHNR and CDR2 FQNEAQ (reference sequence). CDR3 region: CASSFGGASYEQYV. For the CDR3, the DNA is TGTGCCAGCAGCTTCGGGGGGGCATCCTACGAGCAGTACGTC.

This clonotype was seen repeatedly, ten times or more. As DNA, the CDR3 is TGTGCCAGCAGCCCAAGGGCCTACGGAGAATATGGCTACACCTTC. This codes for CASSPRAYGEYGYTF. The chain employs TRBV9 and TRBJ1-2, with unresolved D. With 4 bases removed from V and 5 bases from J, the gap between germline ends came to 18 bases. The CDR3 consists of 15 residues. CDR1 and CDR2 from the germline V gene are SGDLS and YYNGEE.

This clonotype was counted many times. V usage is TRBV5-1 and J usage is TRBJ2-1; 9 bases are shared with TRBD2. CDR1 and CDR2 (germline): SGHRS, YFSETQ. This CDR3 contains 16 residues. V was pared by 7 bases and J by 4 bases, with 12 bases of the junction left unmatched. The CDR3 DNA is TGCGCCAGCGGCCCTGGCGGGGGGGCGGGGTACAATGAGCAGTTCTTC. Translation gives CASGPGGGAGYNEQFF.

This clonotype was counted ten times or more. The V and J genes are TRBV12-5 and TRBJ2-5; D is unresolved. Trimming pared 7 bases from V and 5 bases from J, leaving 17 bases between. The CDR3 consists of 14 residues. Looked up from germline, CDR1 is LGHNT and CDR2 is FRNRAP. The CDR3 is CASALQVLRETQYF. The CDR3 DNA reads TGTGCTAGTGCCTTGCAGGTCCTGAGGGAGACCCAGTACTTC.

This clonotype has a count of ten or more. This chain uses TRBV2 with TRBJ2-2; D is tentatively TRBD1 or TRBD2 (5 bases each). Trimming took 10 bases from V and 3 from J, leaving 12 bases between them. This CDR3 is built from 13 residues. CDR1 is SNHLY, CDR2 FYNNEI, per germline. CDR3 DNA sequence: TGTGCCACGGGACGCCAAGACACCGGGGAGCTGTTTTTT. Protein sequence: CATGRQDTGELFF.

This clonotype was counted at least ten times. The chain employs TRBV7-2 and TRBJ1-2; D gene unclear. The CDR3 runs 15 residues. V was pared by 5 bases and J by 0 bases, with 13 bases between. The germline CDR1 and CDR2 sequences are SGHTA and FQGNSA. The CDR3 here is CASSPGRWANYGYTF. DNA of the CDR3: TGTGCCAGCAGCCCTGGACGTTGGGCTAACTATGGCTACACCTTC.

The sample holds many counts of this clonotype. V and J are TRBV10-3 and TRBJ1-5, with TRBD1 as a possible D gene (6 bases). The germline V gene encodes CDR1 ENHRY and CDR2 SYGVKD. The CDR3 loop spans 12 amino acids. Trimming took off 10 bases at V and 5 bases at J, with 12 bases between the two ends. CDR3 sequence: CATSDSYQPQHF. CDR3 in DNA: TGTGCCACCTCGGACAGTTATCAGCCCCAGCATTTT.

This clonotype came up many times. This chain connects TRBV29-1 to TRBJ2-7; 10 nucleotides match TRBD1. V lost 0 bases and J lost 4; bases outside the gene matches: 6. The V gene's germline CDR1 is SQVTM and CDR2 ANQGSEA. The CDR3 is 15 amino acids. CDR3 sequence reads: CSVEDQGDRGYEQYF. CDR3 nucleotides: TGCAGCGTTGAAGATCAGGGGGACAGGGGATACGAGCAGTACTTC.

This clonotype was found a few times. The chain employs TRBV29-1 and TRBJ2-2; D tentatively fits TRBD1 or TRBD2 (5 bases each). The CDR3 sequence is 12 residues long. Trimming cost V 7 bases and J 6 bases, with 12 bases left between them. Per the germline V gene, CDR1 is SQVTM and CDR2 is ANQGSEA. The CDR3 region is CSAEVGAGELFF. In DNA form, the CDR3 reads TGCAGCGCCGAGGTGGGGGCCGGGGAGCTGTTTTTT.

This clonotype was detected a few times. The chain joins TRBV5-1 to TRBJ1-3; D ambiguous. V was cut by 4 bases and J by 0 bases, with 11 bases left in between. Germline V gene sequence: CDR1 SGHRS, CDR2 YFSETQ. The CDR3 is made up of 15 amino acids. The CDR3 DNA reads TGCGCCAGCAGCCCCACGGGGATCTCTGGAAACACCATATATTTT. It translates to CASSPTGISGNTIYF.

This clonotype occurred many times. The chain has TRBV11-2 and TRBJ2-3; 10 nucleotides match TRBD2. In germline, CDR1 is SGHAT, CDR2 FQNNGV. The V segment lost 2 bases and the J segment 1 base; nucleotides outside the gene matches: 9. The CDR3 is 18 amino acids. The CDR3 spells CASSLSGGADSRTDTQYF. In nucleotides, the CDR3 is TGTGCCAGCAGCTTAAGCGGGGGGGCCGATTCCCGCACAGATACGCAGTATTTT.

This clonotype was seen repeatedly, ten times or more. This chain links TRBV6-5 with TRBJ1-2; a possible D gene is TRBD1 (5 bases). This CDR3 region has 14 residues. Trimming stripped 4 bases from V and 2 bases from J, with 11 bases between. From germline, CDR1 is MNHEY and CDR2 SVGAGI. CDR3 residues: CASSLGGVNYGYTF. CDR3 nucleotide sequence: TGTGCCAGCAGTTTAGGAGGGGTCAACTATGGCTACACCTTC.

This clonotype was counted at least ten times. The V gene is TRBV12-3 or TRBV12-4, the J gene TRBJ2-7; D could derive from TRBD1 or TRBD2 (6 bases each). The germline V and J ends were trimmed by 3 bases and 3 bases, with 24 bases remaining between them. This CDR3 has 18 amino acids. The chain's CDR3 is CASSLVPLGGRLVYEQYF. The CDR3 DNA reads TGTGCCAGCAGTTTGGTTCCGTTAGGGGGGCGTCTTGTCTACGAGCAGTACTTC.

There are many counts of this clonotype. The V and J genes are TRBV7-3 and TRBJ2-1, with a possible D match to TRBD2 (5 bases). This CDR3 comprises 16 residues. Trimming removed 3 bases from V and 4 bases from J, with 16 bases in between. Germline assignment: CDR1 SGHTA and CDR2 FQGTGA. The CDR3 nucleotides are TGTGCCAGCAGCTTGGGCATAGGCGGGCTATACAATGAGCAGTTCTTC. Amino acid sequence: CASSLGIGGLYNEQFF.

This clonotype was detected ten times or more. This chain's CDR3 is CASSLGLGSPLHF. DNA of the CDR3: TGTGCCAGCAGCTTAGGATTGGGTTCACCCCTCCACTTT. V is TRBV7-2 and J is TRBJ1-6; D unresolved. The CDR3 has 13 residues. V was cut by 1 base and J by 9 bases, with 7 bases left in between. The germline gives CDR1 SGHTA, CDR2 FQGNSA.

This clonotype was found many times. V gene TRBV7-9 combines with J gene TRBJ2-5; D remains unclear. Germline V gene sequence: CDR1 SEHNR, CDR2 FQNEAQ (reference sequence). The V end lost 0 bases, the J end lost 5 bases, and 4 bases lay between the germline ends. CDR3 length equals 12 residues. The CDR3 spells CASSLAVETQYF. Written as DNA, the CDR3 is TGTGCCAGCAGCTTAGCGGTCGAGACCCAGTACTTC.

This clonotype came up a few times. The chain recombines TRBV2 with TRBJ1-2; D is uncertain. The CDR3 loop spans 16 amino acids. V was clipped by 3 bases and J by 5 bases, with 19 bases between them. Germline V lookup: CDR1 SNHLY, CDR2 FYNNEI. The CDR3: CASSELTRRTSYGYTF. The DNA for the CDR3 is TGTGCCAGCAGTGAGCTAACCCGCCGTACATCTTATGGCTACACCTTC.

The gene calls are TRBV7-6 and TRBJ2-3; 12 bases fit TRBD2. V was pared by 5 bases and J by 6 bases, with 15 bases of the junction left unmatched. The CDR3 loop spans 18 amino acids. CDR1 and CDR2 from the germline V gene are SGHVS and FNYEAQ. The CDR3 region is CASSTTDLAGGSSDTQYF. CDR3 nucleotide sequence: TGTGCCAGCAGCACGACCGACCTAGCGGGAGGGTCGTCGGATACGCAGTATTTT. The full variable domain, rest sourced from reference TRBV7-6 and TRBJ2-3, is GAGVSQSPRYKVTKRGQDVALRCDPISGHVSLYWYRQALGQGPEFLTYFNYEAQQDKSGLPNDRFSAERPEGSISTLTIQRTEQRDSAMYRCASSTTDLAGGSSDTQYFGPGTRLTVL.

This clonotype has a count of ten or more. CDR3 coding DNA: TGCGCCAGCAGATATAACAGGGGTAACTATGGCTACACCTTC. Translation gives CASRYNRGNYGYTF. The gene calls are TRBV5-1 and TRBJ1-2; TRBD1 matches 7 bases. Germline V gives CDR1 SGHRS, CDR2 YFSETQ. V was pared by 5 bases and J by 1 base, with 5 bases of the junction left unmatched. There are 14 residues in the CDR3. Combining the CDR3 with reference TRBV5-1 and TRBJ1-2 gives the whole variable domain KAGVTQTPRYLIKTRGQQVTLSCSPISGHRSVSWYQQTPGQGLQFLFEYFSETQRNKGNFPGRFSGRQFSNSRSEMNVSTLELGDSALYLCASRYNRGNYGYTFGSGTRLTVV.

This clonotype was seen ten or more times. This sequence joins TRBV7-2 and TRBJ2-3; 9 bases are a match to TRBD2. Trimming removed 7 bases from V and 7 bases from J; junction bases left unmatched: 6. The CDR3 is 13 residues long. Germline loops: CDR1 SGHTA, CDR2 FQGNSA. The CDR3 region is CASTAGLAYTQYF. The CDR3 DNA is TGTGCCAGCACCGCTGGACTAGCGTATACGCAGTATTTT.